A selection of T cell receptor beta chains follows, all from one sample in a study of Graves' ophthalmopathy and Graves' hyperthyroidism. TCRdb called the multiplex PCR reads again in MiXCR, with one record for every CDR3 protein. The table includes 150,000 or so distinct CDR3 sequences, 30% to 45% detected once. The specimen was peripheral blood. The receptors stem from a woman in her thirties or forties with Graves' ophthalmopathy. The CDR3 runs from the conserved cysteine through the conserved F or W. The D gene is left open where the match is weak. Only some rows state a clone size, as once, few, many or a class for expanded clones.

clone_size	d_call	v_call	j_call	cdr3_nt	cdr3_aa
many	.	TRBV7-2	TRBJ2-7	TGTGCCAGCAGCTCGAGAAGGGGCGAGCAGTACTTC	CASSSRRGEQYF
few	.	TRBV5-1	TRBJ2-7	TGCGCCAGCAGCTTGGGACACTACTCCTACGAGCAGTACTTC	CASSLGHYSYEQYF
many	.	TRBV19	TRBJ2-7	TGTGCCAGTAGTCTCTCGGATTCCCAGGGCTACGAGCAGTACTTC	CASSLSDSQGYEQYF
.	TRBD1	TRBV28	TRBJ1-3	TGTGCCAGCAGCTCCCCAGGGGGCGCAGCTGGAAACACCATATATTTT	CASSSPGGAAGNTIYF
.	.	TRBV28	TRBJ2-7	TGTGCCAGCGAGGACCGTTACAAGCAGTACTTC	CASEDRYKQYF
few	TRBD2	TRBV7-8	TRBJ2-5	TGTGCCAGCATACGTCGTTTAGCGGGATGGGAGACCCAGTACTTC	CASIRRLAGWETQYF
many	TRBD2	TRBV6-2/TRBV6-3	TRBJ2-7	TGTGCCAGCAGTTACTGGCTAGCGGGTAGCTCCTACGAGCAGTACTTC	CASSYWLAGSSYEQYF
once	.	TRBV25-1	TRBJ1-1	TGTGCCAGCAGTGAATATGGCAGCAGCAGTACTGAAGCTTTCTTT	CASSEYGSSSTEAFF
.	.	TRBV6-2/TRBV6-3	TRBJ2-7	TGTGCCAGCACCACTAACAAAGGGTGGATGTCCTACGAGCAGTACTTC	CASTTNKGWMSYEQYF
.	.	TRBV6-1	TRBJ2-7	TGTGCCAGCAGTACGACCCGGTACGAGCAGTACTTC	CASSTTRYEQYF
many	.	TRBV12-3/TRBV12-4	TRBJ1-5	TGTGCCAGCTTCTCGGGTGGCAATCAGCCCCAGCATTTT	CASFSGGNQPQHF
many	.	TRBV18	TRBJ2-5	TGTGCCAGCTCAGGTAACCCAGGACAAGAGACCCAGTACTTC	CASSGNPGQETQYF
many	TRBD1	TRBV15	TRBJ2-7	TGTGCCACCAGCAGATTCGACAGGGGGCACGAGCAGTACTTC	CATSRFDRGHEQYF
.	.	TRBV28	TRBJ1-5	TGTGCCAGCAGTTTAGGAGACACAGGGAAACAGCCCCAGCATTTT	CASSLGDTGKQPQHF
.	TRBD2	TRBV7-9	TRBJ2-5	TGTGCCAGCAGCCCTCGACTAGCAGGGGAGACCCAGTACTTC	CASSPRLAGETQYF
many	TRBD1	TRBV10-3	TRBJ2-5	TGTGCCATCAGCCCGACAGGGGGTGGTGAGACCCAGTACTTC	CAISPTGGGETQYF
.	.	TRBV6-2/TRBV6-3	TRBJ1-1	TGTGCCAGTTGGACGATTTCCCTAGGGGGGACTGAAGCTTTCTTT	CASWTISLGGTEAFF
many	TRBD1	TRBV11-2	TRBJ1-2	TGTGCCAGCAGCTTAGATCGTACAGGGGACTATGGCTACACCTTC	CASSLDRTGDYGYTF
.	TRBD2	TRBV12-3/TRBV12-4	TRBJ2-7	TGTGCCAGCAACGCGGGGGTTGGGCGCGAGCAGTACTTC	CASNAGVGREQYF
many	.	TRBV4-1	TRBJ2-5	TGCGCCAGCAGCCAAGCCCACAGGGCCCCCCAAGAGACCCAGTACTTC	CASSQAHRAPQETQYF
.	.	TRBV12-3/TRBV12-4	TRBJ1-5	TGTGCCAGCAGTTTATACGGGTTCGGTCAGCCCCAGCATTTT	CASSLYGFGQPQHF
many	TRBD1	TRBV27	TRBJ1-5	TGTGCCAGCAGTACCCCGACAGGGGGGAATCAGCCCCAGCATTTT	CASSTPTGGNQPQHF
few	.	TRBV6-5	TRBJ1-1	TGTGCCAGCAGTTACGGGACTCACCGCGGCTCGGCTTTCTTT	CASSYGTHRGSAFF
many	.	TRBV20-1	TRBJ1-2	TGCAGTGCTAGAGATACGGGGGGCAATGGCTACACCTTC	CSARDTGGNGYTF
.	.	TRBV28	TRBJ1-6	TGTGCCAGCAGTTTATTTGGTGGAGAGGGTGTTTCGCCCCTCCACTTT	CASSLFGGEGVSPLHF
few	.	TRBV28	TRBJ1-1	TGTGCCAGCAGTTTGGTCGGGACAACGAACACTGAAGCTTTCTTT	CASSLVGTTNTEAFF
many	.	TRBV7-2	TRBJ1-6	TGTGCCAGCAGCTCAAATACAGGTCCGGGTAATTCACCCCTCCACTTT	CASSSNTGPGNSPLHF
many	.	TRBV20-1	TRBJ2-2	TGCAGTGCCACCCCGGGGACGTACACCGGGGAGCTGTTTTTT	CSATPGTYTGELFF
once	.	TRBV15	TRBJ1-5	TGTGCCACCAGCTGGTTTGATCAGCCCCAGCATTTT	CATSWFDQPQHF
many	.	TRBV12-3/TRBV12-4	TRBJ1-1	TGTGCCAGCAGTCCGGACACATGGAACACTGAAGCTTTCTTT	CASSPDTWNTEAFF
.	.	TRBV6-1	TRBJ1-2	TGTGCCAGCAGTGAACCGTTGGATGCCAACTATGGCTACACCTTC	CASSEPLDANYGYTF